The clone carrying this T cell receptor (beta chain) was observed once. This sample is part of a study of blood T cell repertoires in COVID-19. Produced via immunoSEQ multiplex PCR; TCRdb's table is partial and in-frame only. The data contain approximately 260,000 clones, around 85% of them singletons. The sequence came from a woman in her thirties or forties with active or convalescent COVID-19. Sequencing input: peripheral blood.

The CDR3 sequence: CASSSGQFTDTQYF. As DNA, the CDR3 is TGTGCCAGCAGCTCGGGACAGTTCACAGATACGCAGTATTTT. The V call is TRBV5-6, the J call TRBJ2-3, with 7 positions matching TRBD1. V was pared by 3 bases and J by 2 bases, with 3 bases of the junction left unmatched. The germline V gene encodes CDR1 SGHDT and CDR2 YYEEEE. The CDR3 consists of 14 residues.